Presented here are 5 T cell receptor beta chains from one specimen sequenced in a study of CD8 T cells in Susac syndrome. Random hexamers primed reverse transcription of about 0.45 to 1 ug RNA. One entry per CDR3 protein results from TCRdb running MiXCR on the immunoSEQ multiplex PCR reads. This sample yields 70,000 to 100,000 distinct CDR3 sequences, of which 96% are seen a single time; around 0.41% belongs to the top ten. Input material: CD8+ T cells from PBMCs. Receptor source: a human donor with Susac syndrome.

The chain uses TRBV20-1 and TRBJ2-7; D might be TRBD1 (6 bases). Germline-derived CDR1 and CDR2 are DFQATT and SNEGSKA (reference sequence). The CDR3 has 14 amino acids. V dropped 3 bases and J dropped 0 bases, with 12 bases sitting between them. CDR3 nucleotide sequence: TGCAGTGCTAGGAATGACAGGAGCTCCTACGAGCAGTACGTC. Protein: CSARNDRSSYEQYV.

The genes are TRBV4-3 and TRBJ2-7; 8 nucleotides align to TRBD2. The germline gives CDR1 LGHNA, CDR2 YSLEER. The CDR3 is 16 amino acids. The V and J ends lost 0 bases and 6 bases, in that order; junction bases with no gene match: 10. This chain's CDR3 is CASSQDGVAGYGEQYF. Written as DNA, the CDR3 is TGCGCCAGCAGCCAAGACGGAGTAGCGGGATACGGCGAGCAGTACTTC.

The chain carries TRBV27 and TRBJ2-1; D remains unclear. The CDR3 has 15 amino acids. Trimming took off 4 bases at V and 1 base at J, with 11 bases between the two ends. Germline loops: CDR1 MNHEY, CDR2 SMNVEV (reference sequence). CDR3 bases: TGTGCCAGCAGTTCCCTCCGCAGTTCCTACAATGAGCAGTTCTTC. It is translated as CASSSLRSSYNEQFF.

The genes are TRBV28 and TRBJ2-7; D unclear. Between the trimmed V and J ends, which lost 5 bases and 3 bases, there was a span of 11 bases. Germline-derived CDR1 and CDR2 are MDHEN and SYDVKM. CDR3 length: 13 residues. The chain's CDR3 is CASSTLRSYEQYF. DNA of the CDR3: TGTGCCAGCAGTACTCTCAGAAGCTACGAGCAGTACTTC.

This clonotype appeared once. The V gene is TRBV15, the J gene TRBJ1-1; D call uncertain. The germline CDR1 and CDR2 sequences are LNHNV and YYDKDF (reference sequence). Between the trimmed V and J ends, which lost 1 base and 1 base, there was a span of 7 bases. The CDR3 runs 14 residues. CDR3 nucleotide sequence: TGTGCCACCAGCAGAGGAGGCGGGAACACTGAAGCTTTCTTT. Protein product: CATSRGGGNTEAFF.